The 4 T cell receptor beta chains reported below all come from one sample, sequenced in a study of Ad26.COV2.S vaccination and SARS-CoV-2 variants. Measured with immunoSEQ multiplex PCR; TCRdb has only the in-frame clones, and not every one. The sample includes a few hundred thousand clones, roughly 87% seen only once; the top ten take around 4.2%. Regarding treatment: around 19 received Ad26.COV2.S at low or high dose, single or two shots; a few received placebo; per-sample allocation not given. Vaccine and placebo recipients were sampled on day 63 after the first injection. Sequencing used peripheral blood, obtained in a trial of Ad26.COV2.S vaccine versus placebo. The receptors originated from a person aged 18-60 years who received the Ad26.COV2.S COVID-19 vaccine or a placebo.

This clone has just a few counts. A junction end diverges from the germline sequence, so it may reflect a read error. The chain couples TRBV19 to TRBJ2-7; D is uncertain. The CDR3 spans 11 residues. Germline V lookup: CDR1 LNHDA, CDR2 SQIVND (reference sequence). This CDR3 reads CASSGSNEQYF. The CDR3, as DNA: TGTGCCAGTAGTGGCTCCAACGAGCAGTACTTC. Using reference TRBV19 and TRBJ2-7 for the parts outside the CDR3, the full variable domain is DGGITQSPKYLFRKEGQNVTLSCEQNLNHDAMYWYRQDPGQGLRLIYYSQIVNDFQKGDIAEGYSVSREKKESFPLTVTSAQKNPTAFYLCASSGSNEQYFGPGTRLTVT.

The chain uses TRBV7-2 and TRBJ1-3; perhaps TRBD1 as D (5 bases). V was cut by 5 bases and J by 0 bases, with 8 bases left in between. The CDR3 contains 14 residues. Germline V gene sequence: CDR1 SGHTA, CDR2 FQGNSA. The CDR3: CASSPDSSGNTIYF. CDR3 DNA sequence: TGTGCCAGCAGCCCCGACAGCTCTGGAAACACCATATATTTT.

The V call is TRBV11-3, the J call TRBJ2-7, with D possibly being TRBD2 (6 bases). Germline CDR1 SGHNT, CDR2 YENEEA. The CDR3 consists of 13 residues. Trimming cost V 5 bases and J 0 bases, with 8 bases left between them. CDR3 DNA sequence: TGTGCCAGCAGCCGGGAGAACTCCTACGAGCAGTACTTC. Translating gives CASSRENSYEQYF.

The V gene is TRBV18, the J gene TRBJ1-5; 9 bases map to TRBD1. CDR1 KGHSH and CDR2 LQKENI come from the germline V gene. The ends lost 6 bases at V and 6 bases at J; junction bases unmatched: 6. The CDR3 is 14 residues long. DNA for the CDR3: TGTGCCAGCTCTGGGACAGGGTATGGTCAGCCCCAGCATTTT. Residues: CASSGTGYGQPQHF. The whole variable domain, filled in from reference TRBV18 and TRBJ1-5, reads NAGVMQNPRHLVRRRGQEARLRCSPMKGHSHVYWYRQLPEEGLKFMVYLQKENIIDESGMPKERFSAEFPKEGPSILRIQQVVRGDSAAYFCASSGTGYGQPQHFGDGTRLSIL.